This TCR beta chain was sequenced for a study of cytomegalovirus exposure and HLA in healthy donors. Study context: Among about 400 genotyped donors, around 80% fell in the Caucasian-associated ancestry cluster.

Study-wide findings and caveats: Within the data, a cluster of highly shared sequence variants was likely a sequencing artifact.

In the PCR, 60 Vbeta and 13 Jbeta primers were used. Repertoires were generated with immunoSEQ multiplex PCR, while TCRdb's copy carries only in-frame clones and drops some. Of 90,000 to 130,000 clones in the sample, more than 70% were seen once. This clone has more than one count but fewer than ten. Its antigen is not identified. The source is a woman in her sixties in good health and CMV-seropositive. Sequencing was performed on PBMCs.

CDR3 bases: TGTGCCAGCAGGATACAGACAATGAACACTGAAGCTTTCTTT. Translated, it gives CASRIQTMNTEAFF. The rearrangement joins TRBV28 to TRBJ1-1; no reliable D call. The V end lost 6 bases, the J end lost 0 bases, and 11 bases lay between the germline ends. Looked up from germline, CDR1 is MDHEN and CDR2 is SYDVKM. The CDR3 runs 14 residues.